The 3 T cell receptor beta chains listed next were all sequenced from one sample in a study of shared clonotypes between healthy human individuals. The repertoire was sequenced with immunoSEQ multiplex PCR; TCRdb's copy has only in-frame clones and lacks some. The table records about 980,000 clones, 76% of them present only once. Sequencing was done on a sample of memory CD4+ T cells sorted from blood. Indicated subset: CD45RA-negative fraction. Every receptor here comes from a man younger than 35 in good health.

In this sample, this clone turned up a few times. The CDR3 spells CASSDGRGSYNEQFF. The CDR3 DNA reads as TGTGCCAGCAGCGATGGGAGGGGCTCCTACAATGAGCAGTTCTTC. The chain couples TRBV9 to TRBJ2-1, with 7 nucleotides matching TRBD2. The CDR3 consists of 15 residues. Germline CDR1 and CDR2: SGDLS and YYNGEE. V lost 3 bases, J lost 0 bases, and 3 bases stayed unmatched. The complete variable domain, with remaining parts taken from reference TRBV9 and TRBJ2-1, reads DSGVTQTPKHLITATGQRVTLRCSPRSGDLSVYWYQQSLDQGLQFLIQYYNGEERAKGNILERFSAQQFPDLHSELNLSSLELGDSALYFCASSDGRGSYNEQFFGPGTRLTVL.

Notes on this clone: The same CDR3 is also encoded by other DNA sequences in this sample. The chain joins TRBV2 to TRBJ2-5; D ambiguous. Germline V gene data show CDR1 as SNHLY and CDR2 as FYNNEI. Trimming left V 5 bases short and J 3 bases short, with 4 bases between. This CDR3 contains 11 residues. CDR3 in amino acids: CASSREETQYF. Here the CDR3 DNA reads TGTGCCAGCAGTCGGGAAGAGACCCAGTACTTC.

V and J are TRBV5-1 and TRBJ2-5; D uncertain. With 3 bases removed from V and 0 bases from J, the gap between germline ends came to 12 bases. From germline, CDR1 is SGHRS and CDR2 YFSETQ. The length of the CDR3 is 15 residues. For the CDR3, the DNA is TGCGCCAGCAGCTCTCTCTCGAGGAACCAAGAGACCCAGTACTTC. Amino acid sequence: CASSSLSRNQETQYF.